This T cell receptor beta chain derives from a study of CD8 T cells in Susac syndrome. V was cut by 8 bases and J by 1 base, with 11 bases left in between. The CDR3 spans 13 residues. In germline, CDR1 is MDHEN, CDR2 SYDVKM. Matching for age and sex applied to the controls, who were healthy donors. Negative isolation was used for CD8+ and CD4+ T cells, and FACS enrichment was applied to TEMRA cells. With random hexamers, reverse transcription was performed on about 0.5 to 1 ug of RNA. Amplification of TCR beta CDR3 used immunoSEQ multiplex PCR across 54 Vbeta and 13 Jbeta. TCRdb independently ran MiXCR on the immunoSEQ multiplex PCR reads; one entry per CDR3 protein. Of 150,000 to 200,000 distinct CDR3 sequences in the sample, 93% were seen once.

The chain joins TRBV28 to TRBJ2-5; D is perhaps TRBD2 (6 bases). Sequencing was performed on CD4+ T cells from PBMCs. This receptor was taken from a human donor in good health. CDR3 loop: CASFTGVQETQYF. Written as DNA, the CDR3 is TGTGCCAGCTTTACGGGGGTCCAAGAGACCCAGTACTTC.